This is a list of T cell receptor beta chains from one sample in a study of blood T cell repertoires in COVID-19. The protocol was immunoSEQ multiplex PCR, while the TCRdb copy is restricted to in-frame clones and leaves out a portion. The data show tens of thousands of clones, just over 90% seen once. The sample taken for sequencing was peripheral blood. Receptors were obtained from a man between 65 and 80 years old with active COVID-19. Both conserved end residues are trimmed from each CDR3.

j_call,v_call,cdr3_aa
TRBJ2-5,TRBV18,ASSLTSGRMETQY
TRBJ1-3,TRBV5-1,ASSWDWSSGNTIY
TRBJ1-1,TRBV19,ASRTWGGAGNTEAF
TRBJ2-3,TRBV4-2,ASSQDRNSINTQY
TRBJ1-2,TRBV18,ASSPKVTGQGAFYGYT
TRBJ2-5,TRBV29-1,SVVQGYQETQY
TRBJ2-5,TRBV5-3,ARSLSGHGETQY
TRBJ1-5,TRBV2,ASRSEGSRNQPQH
TRBJ2-5,TRBV7-9,ASSLGHEILQETQY
TRBJ2-7,TRBV7-2,ASSPAGSGISYEQY